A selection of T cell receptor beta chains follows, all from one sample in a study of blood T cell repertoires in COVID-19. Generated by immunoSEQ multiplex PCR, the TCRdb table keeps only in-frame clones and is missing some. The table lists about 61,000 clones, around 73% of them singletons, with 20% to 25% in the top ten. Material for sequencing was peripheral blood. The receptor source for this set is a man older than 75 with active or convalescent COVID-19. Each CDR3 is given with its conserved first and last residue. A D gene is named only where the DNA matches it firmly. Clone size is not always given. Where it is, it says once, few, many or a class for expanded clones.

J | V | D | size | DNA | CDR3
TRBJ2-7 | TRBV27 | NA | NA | TGTGCCAGCAGTCTCCCTTCCTACGAGCAGTACTTC | CASSLPSYEQYF
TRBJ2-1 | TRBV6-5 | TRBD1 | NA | TGTGCCAGCAGTTACTCGACAGGGTACCATGAGCAGTTCTTC | CASSYSTGYHEQFF
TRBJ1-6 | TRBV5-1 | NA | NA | TGCGCCAGCAGCCCAGGGACACTCTATTCACCCCTCCACTTT | CASSPGTLYSPLHF
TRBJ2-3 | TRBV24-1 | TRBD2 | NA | TGTGCCACCAGTGATGACGGGACTAGCGGGGGTAGCACAGATACGCAGTATTTT | CATSDDGTSGGSTDTQYF
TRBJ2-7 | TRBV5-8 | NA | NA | TGTGCCAGCACCGCCCGGGGGAGGAACTCCTACGAGCAGTACTTC | CASTARGRNSYEQYF
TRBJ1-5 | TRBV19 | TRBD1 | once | TGTGCCAGTAGTCTGGCAGGGGGAAATCAGCCCCAGCATTTT | CASSLAGGNQPQHF
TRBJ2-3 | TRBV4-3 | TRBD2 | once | TGCGCCAGCAGCCAAGAGTTGGCGGGAGGGGGGGATACGCAGTATTTT | CASSQELAGGGDTQYF
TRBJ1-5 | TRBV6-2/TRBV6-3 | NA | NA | TGTGCCAGCAGTCTGGCGGGTGTTCAGCCCCAGCATTTT | CASSLAGVQPQHF
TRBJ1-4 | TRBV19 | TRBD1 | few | TGTGCCAGTAGTATCGACAGGGGATGGGGAACTAATGAAAAACTGTTTTTT | CASSIDRGWGTNEKLFF
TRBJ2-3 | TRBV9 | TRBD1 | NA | TGTGCCAGCAGCGCCCAAACCGGGACAGGGCGCACAGATACGCAGTATTTT | CASSAQTGTGRTDTQYF
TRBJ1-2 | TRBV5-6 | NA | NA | TGTGCCAGCAGCTTCGGTCCAGACAGCTTCTATGGCTACACCTTC | CASSFGPDSFYGYTF
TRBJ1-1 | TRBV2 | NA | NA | TGTGCCAGCAGGAAACAGGTGAGGAACACTGAAGCTTTCTTT | CASRKQVRNTEAFF
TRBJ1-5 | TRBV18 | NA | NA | TGTGCCAGCTCACCACAGTCGGGACTAGGGGGGTATAGCAATCAGCCCCAGCATTTT | CASSPQSGLGGYSNQPQHF
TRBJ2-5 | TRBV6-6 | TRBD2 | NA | TGTGCCAGCAGTTACCGGACTAGCGGCGAGACCCAGTACTTC | CASSYRTSGETQYF
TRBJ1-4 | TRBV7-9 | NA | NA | TGTGCCAGCAGCCGCGGGGGTACGGGGGATGAAAAACTGTTTTTT | CASSRGGTGDEKLFF
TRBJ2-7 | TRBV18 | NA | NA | TGTGCCAGCTCTGCGCCGGAACAGACAACCTACGAGCAGTACTTC | CASSAPEQTTYEQYF
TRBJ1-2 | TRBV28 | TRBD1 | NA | TGTGCCAGCAGTGACAACCGACAGGGTGATGGCTACACCTTC | CASSDNRQGDGYTF
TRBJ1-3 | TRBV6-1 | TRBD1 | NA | TGTGCCAGCAGTGAAGACGGGACAGGGGCAGGAGGAAACACCATATATTTT | CASSEDGTGAGGNTIYF
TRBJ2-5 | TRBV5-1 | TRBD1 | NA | TGCGCCAGCAGCATAGCGGGACAGGGGAGGGAGACCCAGTACTTC | CASSIAGQGRETQYF